The TCR beta chain under discussion was sequenced for a study of CD4 T cells in relation to SARS-CoV-2 and coronaviruses. About the research overall: After roughly 11 days of antigen culture, PBMC TCR beta CDR3s were sequenced.

Details on this clone: Its antigen is not known.

V lost 7 bases, J lost 10 bases, and 9 bases stayed unmatched. Per germline, CDR1 LGHNA and CDR2 YNFKEQ. This CDR3 is 14 amino acids long. Naive and memory CD4+ T cells were cultured with CEF, then survey-sequenced. Only in-frame clones appear in the TCRdb table, and some are missing; sequencing was by immunoSEQ multiplex PCR. The sample includes tens of thousands of clones, over 70% of them seen just once. Findings and caveats of the study: The assay detects memory recall responses, not culture-primed primary responses.

The sequencing sample was made of memory CD4+ T cells from PBMCs, cultured in vitro. The chain combines TRBV4-2 with TRBJ2-1; 11 positions match TRBD2. This TCR came from an adult with COVID-19. As DNA, the CDR3 is TGTGCCAGCACCCTAGCGGGAGGAGGATGGGAGCAGTTCTTC. It codes for CASTLAGGGWEQFF.